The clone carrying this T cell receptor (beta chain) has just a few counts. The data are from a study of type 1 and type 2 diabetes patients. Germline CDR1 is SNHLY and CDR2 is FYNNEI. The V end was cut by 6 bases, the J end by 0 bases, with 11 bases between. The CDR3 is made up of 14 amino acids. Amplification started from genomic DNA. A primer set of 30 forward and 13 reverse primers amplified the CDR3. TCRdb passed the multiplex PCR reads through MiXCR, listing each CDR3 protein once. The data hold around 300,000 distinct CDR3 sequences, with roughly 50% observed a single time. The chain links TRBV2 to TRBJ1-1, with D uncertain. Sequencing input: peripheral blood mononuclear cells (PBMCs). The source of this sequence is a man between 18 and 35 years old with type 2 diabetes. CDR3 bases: TGTGCCAGCAGAGTCGGACCCTTGAACACTGAAGCTTTCTTT. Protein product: CASRVGPLNTEAFF.